This T cell receptor beta chain was documented in a study of spatial heterogeneity in lung cancer. The wider study: Strong correlation was found between tumor-region TCR transcript counts and a T cell module score from matched bulk RNA-seq. Each unique TCR and UMI combination was seen more than ten times on average in raw reads.

Within the sample, this clonotype is medium-sized. Its target is unknown. Time point meaning: sample taken at primary tumor resection. Patients with untreated early-stage non-small cell lung cancer, numbering approximately 79, were the donors. Sequencing covered unsorted whole RNA taken from tumor, nontumor lung or frozen PBMC. Study-wide results and caveats: Tumoral mutation counts were tracked by counts of expanded intratumoral alpha and beta TCRs.

TCRdb redid the calling of the 5' RACE reads with MiXCR, one entry per CDR3 protein. The data hold 20,000 to 25,000 distinct CDR3 sequences, with under 6.5% observed a single time. The V gene's germline CDR1 is SGHTA and CDR2 FQGTGA. This CDR3 region has 15 residues. Trimming removed 3 bases from V and 2 bases from J, with 11 bases in between. The sample was lung tumor tissue, taken at surgery. V usage is TRBV7-3 and J usage is TRBJ2-1; D is possibly TRBD1 (5 bases). The origin of this receptor is a male donor with early-stage non-small cell lung cancer. The CDR3: CASSFRGSAYNEQFF. CDR3 DNA sequence: TGTGCCAGCAGCTTTAGGGGAAGTGCCTACAATGAGCAGTTCTTC.